Below are 3 T cell receptor beta chains sequenced from a single sample in a study of blood T cells in healthy people across ages. Primers used in a second PCR of roughly 7 to 12 cycles were a sample-barcoded 5' primer and a J-beta primer mix. One entry per CDR3 protein results from TCRdb running MiXCR on the 5' RACE reads. Of around 1.5 million distinct CDR3 sequences listed, roughly 60% were seen once; the top ten hold more than 6%. The source material was blood. Receptor source: a man aged 18 to 30 in good health.

In its sample, this clonotype was seen a few times. The chain links TRBV29-1 to TRBJ2-1; 12 nucleotides align to TRBD2. CDR1 SQVTM and CDR2 ANQGSEA come from the germline V gene. The CDR3 has 15 residues. The trim removed 5 bases at V and 2 bases at J, leaving 4 bases unmatched. CDR3 DNA: TGCAGCGTTCGGACTAGCGGGAATCCCTACAATGAGCAGTTCTTC. Its translation: CSVRTSGNPYNEQFF.

CDR3 nucleotides: TGCGCCAGCAGCCAAGCGGAGCGCGGGGGGGCTTTCAATGAGCAGTTCTTC. Residues: CASSQAERGGAFNEQFF. V gene TRBV4-1 combines with J gene TRBJ2-1; the match to TRBD2 covers 9 bases. The V gene end was trimmed by 1 base and the J gene end by 6 bases; junction bases not matched to a gene: 10. The CDR3 spans 17 residues. Germline CDR1 is MGHRA and CDR2 is YSYEKL.

V is TRBV6-5 and J is TRBJ1-2; D is unclear. CDR1 MNHEY and CDR2 SVGAGI come from the germline V gene. Trimming took 5 bases from V and 5 from J, leaving 12 bases between them. This CDR3 is built from 13 residues. CDR3 loop: CASSPSTLYGYTF. CDR3 nucleotide sequence: TGTGCCAGCAGTCCTTCGACCCTTTATGGCTACACCTTC.